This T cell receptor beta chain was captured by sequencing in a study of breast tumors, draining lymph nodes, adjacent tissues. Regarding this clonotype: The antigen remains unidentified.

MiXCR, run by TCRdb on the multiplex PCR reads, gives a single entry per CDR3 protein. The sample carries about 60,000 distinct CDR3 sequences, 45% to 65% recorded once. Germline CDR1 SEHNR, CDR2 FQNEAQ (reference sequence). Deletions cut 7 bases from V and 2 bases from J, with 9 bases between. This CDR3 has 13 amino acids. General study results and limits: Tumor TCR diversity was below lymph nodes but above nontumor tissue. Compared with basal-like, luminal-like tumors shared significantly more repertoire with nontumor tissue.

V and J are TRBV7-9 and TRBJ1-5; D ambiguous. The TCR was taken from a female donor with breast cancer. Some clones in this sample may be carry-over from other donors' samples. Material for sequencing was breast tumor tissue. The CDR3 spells CASTDTGNQPQHF. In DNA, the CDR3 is TGTGCCAGCACAGACACTGGCAATCAGCCCCAGCATTTT. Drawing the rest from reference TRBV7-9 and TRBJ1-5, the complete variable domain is DTGVSQNPRHKITKRGQNVTFRCDPISEHNRLYWYRQTLGQGPEFLTYFQNEAQLEKSRLLSDRFSAERPKGSFSTLEIQRTEQGDSAMYLCASTDTGNQPQHFGDGTRLSIL.